The source of this T cell receptor beta chain is a study of breast tumors, draining lymph nodes, adjacent tissues. This clonotype was seen only a few times. The junction does not match germline at one end; this may be a read error. CDR1 is MNHEY and CDR2 is SVGAGI in the germline V gene. The CDR3 loop spans 14 amino acids. TCRdb ran MiXCR on the multiplex PCR reads and lists one entry per CDR3 protein. The sample consists of about 110,000 distinct CDR3 sequences, more than 30% of them appearing once. The lymph nodes were axillary draining lymph nodes from breast cancer patients. The chain is built from TRBV6-5 and TRBJ2-1, with 7 bases lining up with TRBD2. The sample was axillary lymph node tissue. The TCR originated in a female donor with breast cancer. Some clones in this sample may be carry-over from other donors' samples. CDR3 nucleotide sequence: TGTGCCAGCAGTCACTCGGGGGGAGGGTTTGAGCAGTTCTTC. Amino acids: CASSHSGGGFEQFF.